Described below is a single T cell receptor (beta chain) sequence and its context. Its antigen remains unknown. V trimming: 6 bases; J trimming: 3 bases; junction bases outside the gene matches: 7. The germline V gene encodes CDR1 SEHNR and CDR2 FQNEAQ (reference sequence). This CDR3 contains 14 residues. The source of the sample is a study of tumor-infiltrating lymphocytes in localized non-small cell lung cancer. The method was immunoSEQ multiplex PCR; TCRdb's version includes in-frame clones alone and lacks a portion of them. The sample has fewer than 20,000 clones, 70% to 75% seen once; the top ten hold about 4.3%. Findings of the study overall: IM1 and IM2 tumors showed no difference in T-cell fraction. TCR sequencing covered a subset of patients with enough tissue. Recurrence-free survival showed no association with tumor T-cell fraction.

Sequencing was performed on lung tumor tissue. This TCR was sampled from a human donor with non-small cell lung cancer. The chain combines TRBV7-9 with TRBJ1-1; the match to TRBD1 covers 7 bases. The DNA of the CDR3 is TGTGCCAGCAGTAGACAGGGTTATGACACTGAAGCTTTCTTT. Its translation: CASSRQGYDTEAFF.